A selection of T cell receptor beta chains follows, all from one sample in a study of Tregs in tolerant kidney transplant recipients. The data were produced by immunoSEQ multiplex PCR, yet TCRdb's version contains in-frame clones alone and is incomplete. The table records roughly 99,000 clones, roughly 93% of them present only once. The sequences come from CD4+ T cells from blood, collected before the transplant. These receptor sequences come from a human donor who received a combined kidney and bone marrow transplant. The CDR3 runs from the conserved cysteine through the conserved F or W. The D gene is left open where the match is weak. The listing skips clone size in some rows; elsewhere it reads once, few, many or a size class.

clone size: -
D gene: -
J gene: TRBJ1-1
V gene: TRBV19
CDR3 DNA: TGTGCCAGTAGTATTGTTACGGGGGGAGACACTGAAGCTTTCTTT
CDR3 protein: CASSIVTGGDTEAFF

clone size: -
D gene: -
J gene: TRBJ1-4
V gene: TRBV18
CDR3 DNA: TGTGCCAGCTCCGGCCGGGATTTTAATGAAAAACTGTTTTTT
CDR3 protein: CASSGRDFNEKLFF

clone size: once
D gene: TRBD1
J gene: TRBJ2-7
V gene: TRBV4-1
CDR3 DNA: TGCGCCAGCAGCCAAGGGGCAACGCTGGGGACAGGACTCTCCTACGAGCAGTACTTC
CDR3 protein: CASSQGATLGTGLSYEQYF

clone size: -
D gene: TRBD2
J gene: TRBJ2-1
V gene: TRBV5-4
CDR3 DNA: TGTGCCAGCAGCTTTCATAGACTAGCGGCTAATGAGCAGTTCTTC
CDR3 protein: CASSFHRLAANEQFF

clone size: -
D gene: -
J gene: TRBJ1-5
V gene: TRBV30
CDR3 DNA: TGTGCCTGGACGACAGGAAGAAATCAGCCCCAGCATTTT
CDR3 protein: CAWTTGRNQPQHF

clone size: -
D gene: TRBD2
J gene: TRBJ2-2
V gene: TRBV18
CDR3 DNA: TGTGCCAGCTCACCGCACCGACTAGCGGGAGGCCAGAACACCGGGGAGCTGTTTTTT
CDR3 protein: CASSPHRLAGGQNTGELFF

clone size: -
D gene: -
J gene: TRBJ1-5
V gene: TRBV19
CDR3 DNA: TGTGCCAGTAGTATAGATCAAGGGAGGAATCAGCCCCAGCATTTT
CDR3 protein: CASSIDQGRNQPQHF

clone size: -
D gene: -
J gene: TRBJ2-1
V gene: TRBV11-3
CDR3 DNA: TGTGCCAGCAGCTCCCCCCTTAACTACAATGAGCAGTTCTTC
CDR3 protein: CASSSPLNYNEQFF

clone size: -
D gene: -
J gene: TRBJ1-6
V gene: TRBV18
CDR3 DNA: TGTGCCAGCTCACTTACCAGCTCCTATAATTCACCCCTCCACTTT
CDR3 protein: CASSLTSSYNSPLHF

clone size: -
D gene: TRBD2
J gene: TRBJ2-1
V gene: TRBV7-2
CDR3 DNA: TGTGCCAGCAGCTTAGATAGCGGGGCCCCAGCCTTTGGGAATGAGCAGTTCTTC
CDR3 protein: CASSLDSGAPAFGNEQFF

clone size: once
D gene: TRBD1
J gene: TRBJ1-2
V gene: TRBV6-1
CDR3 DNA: TGTGCCAGCAGTGACCCGGGACAGAGCCCGGCTAACTATGGCTACACCTTC
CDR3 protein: CASSDPGQSPANYGYTF

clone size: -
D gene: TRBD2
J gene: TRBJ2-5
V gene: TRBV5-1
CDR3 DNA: TGCGCCAGCAGCTTGACCGTCCTAGCGGATGAGACCCAGTACTTC
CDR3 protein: CASSLTVLADETQYF

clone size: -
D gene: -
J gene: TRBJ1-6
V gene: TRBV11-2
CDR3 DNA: TGTGCCAGCAGCTTACTCAGGGGTCATAATTCACCCCTCCACTTT
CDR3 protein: CASSLLRGHNSPLHF

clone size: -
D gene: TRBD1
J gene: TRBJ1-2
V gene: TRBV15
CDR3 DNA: TGTGCCACCAGCAGAGACAGGGGGTATGGCTACACCTTC
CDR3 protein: CATSRDRGYGYTF

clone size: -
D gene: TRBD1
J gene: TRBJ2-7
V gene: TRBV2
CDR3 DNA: TGTGCCAGCAGTGACCGGGACAGGGGCCCAAGGGAGTACTTC
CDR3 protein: CASSDRDRGPREYF